A single sample is the source of the 21 T cell receptor beta chains below, sequenced in a study of blood T cell repertoires in COVID-19. Clones were read by immunoSEQ multiplex PCR, and TCRdb kept only the in-frame ones, dropping some. The table records about 180,000 clones, about 89% of them present only once. The material sequenced was peripheral blood. The receptors stem from a man aged 40-50 years with active or convalescent COVID-19.

Concerning this clone: A junction boundary mismatches the germline segment, possibly from a read error. The CDR3 loop is CAGGTSGGPWIF. In nucleotides, the CDR3 is TGTGCCGGCGGCACGTCGGGGGGCCCTTGGATCTTC. V and J are TRBV19 and TRBJ2-1; weak D call: TRBD2 (7 bases). The CDR3 consists of 12 residues. Looked up from germline, CDR1 is LNHDA and CDR2 is SQIVND (reference sequence).

The chain is built from TRBV7-9 and TRBJ1-1, with D possibly being TRBD1 (5 bases). This CDR3 contains 15 residues. The germline V gene has CDR1 SEHNR and CDR2 FQNEAQ (reference sequence). V was trimmed by 5 bases and J by 0 bases, leaving 13 bases between them. CDR3 sequence reads: CASSPPGLMNTEAFF. In DNA form, the CDR3 reads TGTGCCAGCAGCCCGCCGGGACTCATGAACACTGAAGCTTTCTTT. Filled out from reference TRBV7-9 and TRBJ1-1, the complete variable domain reads DTGVSQNPRHKITKRGQNVTFRCDPISEHNRLYWYRQTLGQGPEFLTYFQNEAQLEKSRLLSDRFSAERPKGSFSTLEIQRTEQGDSAMYLCASSPPGLMNTEAFFGQGTRLTVV.

The rearrangement joins TRBV28 to TRBJ1-2; D ambiguous. Germline CDR1 MDHEN, CDR2 SYDVKM. The CDR3 length is 12 residues. The CDR3 region is CALAGGLGGYTF. In nucleotides, the CDR3 is TGTGCTCTCGCGGGAGGGTTGGGAGGCTACACCTTC.

The chain joins TRBV19 to TRBJ1-1; D remains unclear. CDR3 length: 14 amino acids. CDR1 and CDR2 (germline): LNHDA, SQIVND (reference sequence). V dropped 4 bases and J dropped 3 bases, with 12 bases sitting between them. CDR3 DNA: TGTGCCAGTAGTACCCTTTCGGAGTACACTGAAGCTTTCTTT. Protein product: CASSTLSEYTEAFF.

On this clone itself: In the same sample, other DNA sequences code for this CDR3. The chain has TRBV7-9 and TRBJ2-3, with 10 bases that match TRBD2. Germline CDR1 SEHNR, CDR2 FQNEAQ (reference sequence). CDR3 length: 16 amino acids. Germline trimming cut 4 bases from V and 2 bases from J; bases unmatched to any gene: 6. As DNA, the CDR3 is TGTGCCAGCAGCTCCCCGACTAGCGGGTACACAGATACGCAGTATTTT. Its translation is CASSSPTSGYTDTQYF.

This clone was recorded only once. The chain combines TRBV9 with TRBJ1-6, with no clear D. The CDR3 runs to 13 residues. Germline CDR1 SGDLS, CDR2 YYNGEE. Trimming removed 0 bases from V and 8 bases from J, with 6 bases in between. CDR3 loop: CASSVALHSPLHF. The CDR3 DNA sequence: TGTGCCAGCAGCGTAGCCCTCCATTCACCCCTCCACTTT.

V and J are TRBV7-9 and TRBJ2-2, with 8 bases aligning to TRBD1. V was clipped by 5 bases and J by 7 bases; unmatched bases: 15. The germline CDR1 and CDR2 sequences are SEHNR and FQNEAQ (reference sequence). The CDR3 has 17 amino acids. Written as DNA, the CDR3 is TGTGCCAGCAGCACGGACAGGGTACCCATATCTTACGGGGAGCTGTTTTTT. Its protein product is CASSTDRVPISYGELFF.

CDR3: CASSLTQLNTEAFF. DNA of the CDR3: TGTGCCAGCAGCTTAACACAGCTGAACACTGAAGCTTTCTTT. V is TRBV7-2 and J is TRBJ1-1; D remains ambiguous. The CDR3 runs to 14 residues. Germline CDR1 is SGHTA and CDR2 is FQGNSA. V was clipped by 2 bases and J by 0 bases, with 7 bases between them.

This clone was counted a single time. The V gene is TRBV6-5, the J gene TRBJ2-3, with unresolved D. The CDR3 is made up of 11 amino acids. Germline V CDR1 and CDR2: MNHEY, SVGAGI. The V end was cut by 6 bases, the J end by 3 bases, with 4 bases between. CDR3 bases: TGTGCCAGCAGGGAGACAGATACGCAGTATTTT. As protein: CASRETDTQYF.

J is TRBJ1-1 and V is TRBV19; TRBD1 matches 10 bases. CDR1 and CDR2 from the germline V gene are LNHDA and SQIVND (reference sequence). The V and J ends lost 3 bases and 1 base, in that order; junction bases with no gene match: 5. This CDR3 is built from 16 residues. CDR3 nucleotide sequence: TGTGCCAGTAGTATTAGGACAGGGGGACGGAACACTGAAGCTTTCTTT. Protein sequence: CASSIRTGGRNTEAFF. Combining the CDR3 with reference TRBV19 and TRBJ1-1 gives the whole variable domain DGGITQSPKYLFRKEGQNVTLSCEQNLNHDAMYWYRQDPGQGLRLIYYSQIVNDFQKGDIAEGYSVSREKKESFPLTVTSAQKNPTAFYLCASSIRTGGRNTEAFFGQGTRLTVV.

V is TRBV4-1 and J is TRBJ2-3; 13 nucleotides agree with TRBD2. CDR3 size: 15 residues. Germline CDR1 is MGHRA and CDR2 is YSYEKL. V shed 8 bases, J shed 3 bases, and the junction held 5 bases outside the gene matches. The CDR3 DNA sequence: TGCGCCAGCGCTGGGACTAGCGGGGTAACAGATACGCAGTATTTT. Translation gives CASAGTSGVTDTQYF.

The CDR3 bases are TGTGCCAGCTCCCATCCGGGGAGGATAGGGACTGAAGCTTTCTTT. It yields the protein CASSHPGRIGTEAFF. The V gene is TRBV11-2, the J gene TRBJ1-1; D remains unclear. CDR1 and CDR2 from the germline V gene are SGHAT and FQNNGV. The germline V and J ends were trimmed by 8 bases and 5 bases, with 21 bases remaining between them. The CDR3 extends over 15 amino acids.

The chain combines TRBV29-1 with TRBJ2-7; 7 bases fit TRBD2. This CDR3 has 13 amino acids. Trimming at V came to 7 bases and at J to 2 bases, leaving 8 bases not matched to a gene. Germline lookup yields CDR1 SQVTM and CDR2 ANQGSEA. CDR3 amino acids: CSARGGSTYEQYF. In DNA form, the CDR3 reads TGCAGCGCAAGGGGAGGGAGCACCTACGAGCAGTACTTC.

The chain uses TRBV5-1 and TRBJ2-5; TRBD2 is a possible D gene (6 bases). The V gene lost 3 bases and the J gene lost 1 base, with 10 bases spanning the gap. This CDR3 spans 14 amino acids. Germline CDR1 and CDR2: SGHRS and YFSETQ. The CDR3 DNA is TGCGCCAGCAGCTCCGGGACTTCCCAAGAGACCCAGTACTTC. This codes for CASSSGTSQETQYF.

CDR3 amino acids: CASSPGGANSPLHF. The CDR3 nucleotides are TGTGCCAGCAGCCCCGGGGGGGCAAATTCACCCCTCCACTTT. This rearrangement joins TRBV9 to TRBJ1-6; TRBD1 is a possible D gene (6 bases). This CDR3 is built from 14 residues. Germline V gene sequence: CDR1 SGDLS, CDR2 YYNGEE. Trimming left V 4 bases short and J 7 bases short, with 12 bases between.

The chain has TRBV5-5 and TRBJ1-5, with D possibly TRBD1 on 6 matching bases. CDR3 length: 13 amino acids. Germline V gene data show CDR1 as SGHKS and CDR2 as YYEKEE (reference sequence). Trimming took off 5 bases at V and 3 bases at J, with 9 bases between the two ends. CDR3 nucleotide sequence: TGTGCCAGCAGGTACAGGGTCAATCAGCCCCAGCATTTT. It specifies CASRYRVNQPQHF.

This clone was counted only a few times. The chain combines TRBV19 with TRBJ2-2; D may be TRBD1 (6 bases). The CDR3 loop spans 14 amino acids. V was trimmed by 8 bases and J by 6 bases, leaving 16 bases between them. Germline-derived CDR1 and CDR2 are LNHDA and SQIVND (reference sequence). The chain's CDR3 is CASRVARGAGELFF. For the CDR3, the DNA is TGTGCCAGTCGTGTGGCCAGGGGCGCCGGGGAGCTGTTTTTT.

This rearrangement joins TRBV5-5 to TRBJ1-1; 7 bases are a match to TRBD1. CDR3 length equals 13 residues. V shed 3 bases and J 1 base; nucleotides not matched to a gene: 0. Germline-derived CDR1 and CDR2 are SGHKS and YYEKEE (reference sequence). CDR3 loop: CASSYRGNTEAFF. In DNA, the CDR3 is TGTGCCAGCAGCTACAGGGGGAACACTGAAGCTTTCTTT.

DNA for the CDR3: TGTGCCAGCAGTTACCGGGATAACTATGGCTACACCTTC. Translation: CASSYRDNYGYTF. The chain uses TRBV6-5 and TRBJ1-2; D is undetermined. This CDR3 has 13 amino acids. V was cut by 2 bases and J by 1 base, with 5 bases left in between. Germline V gene lookup returns CDR1 MNHEY and CDR2 SVGAGI.

V and J are TRBV11-3 and TRBJ1-4, with no clear D. The CDR3 length is 16 residues. Trimming removed 1 base from V and 8 bases from J, with 17 bases in between. CDR1 is SGHNT and CDR2 is YENEEA in the germline V gene. The CDR3 reads CASSLALGGLEEKLFF. In DNA form, the CDR3 reads TGTGCCAGCAGCTTAGCCCTGGGAGGGCTCGAGGAAAAACTGTTTTTT.

The chain uses TRBV28 and TRBJ1-2; 8 positions agree with TRBD1. CDR3 length: 14 amino acids. CDR1 MDHEN and CDR2 SYDVKM come from the germline V gene. Trimming took 6 bases from V and 6 from J; bases not matched to a gene: 9. The chain's CDR3 is CASRIGQGSDGYTF. DNA of the CDR3: TGTGCCAGCAGGATAGGACAGGGATCGGATGGCTACACCTTC.